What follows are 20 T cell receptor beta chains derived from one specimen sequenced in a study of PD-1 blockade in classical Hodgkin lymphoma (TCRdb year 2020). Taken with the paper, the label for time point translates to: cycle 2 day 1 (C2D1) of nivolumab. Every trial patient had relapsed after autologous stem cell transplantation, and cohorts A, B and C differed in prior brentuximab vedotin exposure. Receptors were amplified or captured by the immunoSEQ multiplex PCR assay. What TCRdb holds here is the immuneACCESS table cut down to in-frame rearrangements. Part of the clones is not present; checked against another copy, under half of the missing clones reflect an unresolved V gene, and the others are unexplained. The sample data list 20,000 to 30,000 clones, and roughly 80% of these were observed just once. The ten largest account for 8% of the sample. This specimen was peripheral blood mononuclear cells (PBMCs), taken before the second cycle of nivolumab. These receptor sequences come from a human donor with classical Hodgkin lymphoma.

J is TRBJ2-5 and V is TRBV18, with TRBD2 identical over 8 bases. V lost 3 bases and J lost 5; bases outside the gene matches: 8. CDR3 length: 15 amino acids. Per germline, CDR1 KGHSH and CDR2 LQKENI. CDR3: CASSPQREFGETQYF. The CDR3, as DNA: TGTGCCAGCTCACCTCAGCGGGAGTTCGGTGAGACCCAGTACTTC.

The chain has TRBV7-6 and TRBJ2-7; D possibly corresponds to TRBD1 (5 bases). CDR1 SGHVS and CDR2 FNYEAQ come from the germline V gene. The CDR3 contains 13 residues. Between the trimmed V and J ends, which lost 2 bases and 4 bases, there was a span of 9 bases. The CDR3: CASSLKQGYEQYF. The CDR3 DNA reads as TGTGCCAGCAGCTTAAAGCAGGGATACGAGCAGTACTTC.

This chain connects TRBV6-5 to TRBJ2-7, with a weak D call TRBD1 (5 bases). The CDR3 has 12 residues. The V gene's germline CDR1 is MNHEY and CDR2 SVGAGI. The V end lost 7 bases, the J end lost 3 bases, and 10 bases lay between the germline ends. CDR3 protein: CASKAGIYEQYF. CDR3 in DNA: TGTGCCAGCAAAGCAGGGATCTACGAGCAGTACTTC.

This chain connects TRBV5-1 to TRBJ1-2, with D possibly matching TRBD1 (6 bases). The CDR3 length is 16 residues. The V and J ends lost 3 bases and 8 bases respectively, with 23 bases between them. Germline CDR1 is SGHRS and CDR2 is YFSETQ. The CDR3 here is CASSSSHPTGPGGYTF. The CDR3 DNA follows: TGCGCCAGCAGCTCCTCCCACCCCACAGGGCCGGGGGGCTACACCTTC.

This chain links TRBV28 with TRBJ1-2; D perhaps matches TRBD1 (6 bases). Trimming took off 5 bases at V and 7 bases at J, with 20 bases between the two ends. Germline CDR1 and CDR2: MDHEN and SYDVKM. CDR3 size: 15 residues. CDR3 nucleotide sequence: TGTGCCAGCAGTCTAGGGACCGGGACACCTCCTGGCTACACCTTC. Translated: CASSLGTGTPPGYTF.

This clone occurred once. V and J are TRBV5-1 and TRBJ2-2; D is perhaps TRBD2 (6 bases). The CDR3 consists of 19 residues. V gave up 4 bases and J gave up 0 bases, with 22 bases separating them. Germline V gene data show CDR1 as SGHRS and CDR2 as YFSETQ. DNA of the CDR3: TGCGCCAGCAGCCATGGGACTGTATCGAGACTGACGAACACCGGGGAGCTGTTTTTT. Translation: CASSHGTVSRLTNTGELFF. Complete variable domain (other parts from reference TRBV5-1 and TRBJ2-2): KAGVTQTPRYLIKTRGQQVTLSCSPISGHRSVSWYQQTPGQGLQFLFEYFSETQRNKGNFPGRFSGRQFSNSRSEMNVSTLELGDSALYLCASSHGTVSRLTNTGELFFGEGSRLTVL.

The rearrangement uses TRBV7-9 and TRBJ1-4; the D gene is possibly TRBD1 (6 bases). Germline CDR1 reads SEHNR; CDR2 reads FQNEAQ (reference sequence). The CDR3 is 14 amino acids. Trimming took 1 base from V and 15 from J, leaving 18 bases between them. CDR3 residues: CASSLGGAGKMVFF. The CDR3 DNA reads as TGTGCCAGCAGCTTAGGGGGGGCCGGAAAAATGGTGTTTTTT.

CDR3: CASSLSGRASYEQYF. DNA for the CDR3: TGTGCCAGCAGCTTAAGCGGGAGGGCCTCCTACGAGCAGTACTTC. The chain is built from TRBV7-9 and TRBJ2-7; 10 positions match TRBD2. The V gene's germline CDR1 is SEHNR and CDR2 FQNEAQ (reference sequence). J was trimmed by 0 bases and V by 2 bases; bases with no gene match: 1. The length of the CDR3 is 15 residues.

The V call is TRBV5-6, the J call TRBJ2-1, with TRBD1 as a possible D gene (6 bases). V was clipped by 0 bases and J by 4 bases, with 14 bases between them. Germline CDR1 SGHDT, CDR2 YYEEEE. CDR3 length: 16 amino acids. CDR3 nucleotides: TGTGCCAGCAGCTTGGGTGACAGGTTGAGGTACAATGAGCAGTTCTTC. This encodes CASSLGDRLRYNEQFF.

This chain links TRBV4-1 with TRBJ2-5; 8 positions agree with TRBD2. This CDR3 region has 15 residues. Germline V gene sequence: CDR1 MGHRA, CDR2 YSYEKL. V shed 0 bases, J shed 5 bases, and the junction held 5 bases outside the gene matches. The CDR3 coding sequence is TGCGCCAGCAGCCAAGACAGCGGGAGCAGGGAGACCCAGTACTTC. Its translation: CASSQDSGSRETQYF.

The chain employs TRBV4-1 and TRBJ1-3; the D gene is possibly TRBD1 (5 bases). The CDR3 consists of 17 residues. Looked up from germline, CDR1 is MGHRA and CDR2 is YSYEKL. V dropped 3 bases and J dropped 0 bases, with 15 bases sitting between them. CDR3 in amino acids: CASSQAGLPASGNTIYF. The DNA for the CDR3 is TGCGCCAGCAGCCAGGCGGGACTTCCGGCCTCTGGAAACACCATATATTTT.

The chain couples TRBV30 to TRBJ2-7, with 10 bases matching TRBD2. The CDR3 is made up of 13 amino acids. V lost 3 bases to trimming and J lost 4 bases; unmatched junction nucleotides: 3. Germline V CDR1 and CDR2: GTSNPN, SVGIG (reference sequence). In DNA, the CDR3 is TGTGCCTGGAGAAGACTAGCGGGTTACGAGCAGTACTTC. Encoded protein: CAWRRLAGYEQYF.

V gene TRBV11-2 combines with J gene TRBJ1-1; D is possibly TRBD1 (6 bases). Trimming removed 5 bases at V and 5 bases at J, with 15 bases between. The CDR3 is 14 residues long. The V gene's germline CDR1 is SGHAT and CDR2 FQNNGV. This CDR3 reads CASSPMGAWTEAFF. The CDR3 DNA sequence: TGTGCCAGCAGCCCGATGGGGGCTTGGACTGAAGCTTTCTTT.

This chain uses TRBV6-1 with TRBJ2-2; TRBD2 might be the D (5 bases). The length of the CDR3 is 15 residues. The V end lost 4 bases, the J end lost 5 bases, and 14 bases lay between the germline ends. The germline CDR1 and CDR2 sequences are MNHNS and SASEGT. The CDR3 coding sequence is TGTGCCAGCAGTGGTTCGGTGGCGGGTACCGGGGAGCTGTTTTTT. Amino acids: CASSGSVAGTGELFF.

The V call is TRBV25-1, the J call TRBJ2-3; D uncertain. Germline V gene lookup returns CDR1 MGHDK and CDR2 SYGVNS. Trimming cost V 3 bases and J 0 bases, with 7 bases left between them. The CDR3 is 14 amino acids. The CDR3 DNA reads TGTGCCAGCAGTGACGTGGTCAGCACAGATACGCAGTATTTT. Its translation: CASSDVVSTDTQYF.

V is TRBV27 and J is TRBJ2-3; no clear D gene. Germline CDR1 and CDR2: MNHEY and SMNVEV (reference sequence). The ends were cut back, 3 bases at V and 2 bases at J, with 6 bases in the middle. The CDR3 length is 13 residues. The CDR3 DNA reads TGTGCCAGCAGTTTTACTCTCACAGATACGCAGTATTTT. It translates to CASSFTLTDTQYF.

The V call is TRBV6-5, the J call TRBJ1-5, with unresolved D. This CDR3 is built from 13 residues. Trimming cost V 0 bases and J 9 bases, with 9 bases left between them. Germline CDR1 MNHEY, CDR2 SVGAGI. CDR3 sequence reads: CASSYSTRLPQHF. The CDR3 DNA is TGTGCCAGCAGTTACTCGACAAGGTTGCCCCAGCATTTT.

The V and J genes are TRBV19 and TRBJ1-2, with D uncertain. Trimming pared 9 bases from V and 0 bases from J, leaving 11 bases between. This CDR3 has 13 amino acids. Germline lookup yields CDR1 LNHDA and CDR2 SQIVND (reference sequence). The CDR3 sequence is CASRVISNYGYTF. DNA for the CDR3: TGTGCCAGCCGAGTAATTTCTAACTATGGCTACACCTTC.

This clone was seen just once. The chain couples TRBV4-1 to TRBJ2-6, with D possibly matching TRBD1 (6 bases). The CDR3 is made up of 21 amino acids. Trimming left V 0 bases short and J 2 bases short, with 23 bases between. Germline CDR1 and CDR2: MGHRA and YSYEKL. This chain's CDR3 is CASSQDPLPRQASPGANVLTF. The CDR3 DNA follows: TGCGCCAGCAGCCAAGATCCACTACCCCGACAGGCGAGCCCTGGGGCCAACGTCCTGACTTTC.

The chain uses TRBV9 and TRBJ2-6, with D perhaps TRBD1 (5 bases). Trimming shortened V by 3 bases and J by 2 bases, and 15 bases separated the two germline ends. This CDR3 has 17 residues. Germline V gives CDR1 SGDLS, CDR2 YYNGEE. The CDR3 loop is CASSASPRGTGANVLTF. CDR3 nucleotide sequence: TGTGCCAGCAGCGCCTCCCCTAGGGGTACTGGGGCCAACGTCCTGACTTTC.